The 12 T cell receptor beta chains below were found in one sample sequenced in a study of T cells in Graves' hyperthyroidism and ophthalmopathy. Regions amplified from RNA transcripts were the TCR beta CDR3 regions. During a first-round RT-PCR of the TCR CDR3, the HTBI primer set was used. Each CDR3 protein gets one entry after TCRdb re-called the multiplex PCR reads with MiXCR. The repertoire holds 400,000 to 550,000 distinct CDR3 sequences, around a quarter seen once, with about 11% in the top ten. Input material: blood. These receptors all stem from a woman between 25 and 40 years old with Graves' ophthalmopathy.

CDR3 region: CASSEDPNQPQHF. As DNA, the CDR3 is TGTGCCAGCAGTGAAGACCCCAATCAGCCCCAGCATTTT. This chain links TRBV6-1 with TRBJ1-5; D is unclear. CDR1 is MNHNS, CDR2 SASEGT, per germline. Trimming took off 1 base at V and 3 bases at J, with 4 bases between the two ends. CDR3 length: 13 amino acids.

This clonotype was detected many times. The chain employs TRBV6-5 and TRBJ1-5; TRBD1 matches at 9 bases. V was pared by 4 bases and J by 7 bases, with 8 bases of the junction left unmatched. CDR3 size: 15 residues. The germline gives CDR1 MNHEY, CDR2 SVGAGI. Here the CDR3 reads CASSSGQGLGQPQHF. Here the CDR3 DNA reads TGTGCCAGCAGTTCGGGACAGGGCCTAGGGCAGCCCCAGCATTTT.

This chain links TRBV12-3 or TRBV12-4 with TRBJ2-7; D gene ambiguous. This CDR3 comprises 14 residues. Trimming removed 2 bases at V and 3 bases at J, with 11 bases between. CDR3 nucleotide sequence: TGTGCCAGCAGTTTAAGTCAGGTCCACTACGAGCAGTACTTC. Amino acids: CASSLSQVHYEQYF.

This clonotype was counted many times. The CDR3 nucleotides are TGCAGTGCTAGCCCCGGGACCCAGTACTTC. This translates into CSASPGTQYF. The rearrangement joins TRBV20-1 to TRBJ2-5; D gene unclear. With 3 bases removed from V and 7 bases from J, the gap between germline ends came to 6 bases. Germline-derived CDR1 and CDR2 are DFQATT and SNEGSKA (reference sequence). This CDR3 region has 10 residues.

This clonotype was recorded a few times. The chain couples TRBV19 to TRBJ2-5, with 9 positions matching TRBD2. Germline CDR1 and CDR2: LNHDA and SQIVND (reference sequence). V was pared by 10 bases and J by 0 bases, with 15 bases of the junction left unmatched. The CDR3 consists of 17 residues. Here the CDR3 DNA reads TGTGCCACCCAGGCAAGACTAAGCGGGAGGAACCAAGAGACCCAGTACTTC. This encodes CATQARLSGRNQETQYF.

The chain's CDR3 is CATSRETATEAFF. The CDR3 DNA reads TGTGCCACCAGCAGAGAGACAGCCACTGAAGCTTTCTTT. The V and J genes are TRBV15 and TRBJ1-1; tentatively, D is TRBD1 (5 bases). V was pared by 0 bases and J by 4 bases, with 6 bases between. CDR1 is LNHNV, CDR2 YYDKDF, per germline (reference sequence). This CDR3 contains 13 residues. Filled out from reference TRBV15 and TRBJ1-1, the complete variable domain reads DAMVIQNPRYQVTQFGKPVTLSCSQTLNHNVMYWYQQKSSQAPKLLFHYYDKDFNNEADTPDNFQSRRPNTSFCFLDIRSPGLGDTAMYLCATSRETATEAFFGQGTRLTVV.

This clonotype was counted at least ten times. The CDR3 here is CASSPGPNTGELFF. The CDR3 DNA reads as TGTGCCAGCAGTCCCGGGCCTAACACCGGGGAGCTGTTTTTT. The rearrangement joins TRBV18 to TRBJ2-2; no clear D. CDR1 is KGHSH, CDR2 LQKENI, per germline. The CDR3 spans 14 residues. V lost 8 bases and J lost 2, with 12 bases in between.

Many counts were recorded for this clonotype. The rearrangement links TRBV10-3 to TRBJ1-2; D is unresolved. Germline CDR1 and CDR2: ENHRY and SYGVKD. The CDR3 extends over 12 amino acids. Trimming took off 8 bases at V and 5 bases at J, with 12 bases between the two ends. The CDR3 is CAIAAATYGYTF. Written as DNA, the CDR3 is TGTGCCATCGCGGCAGCCACATATGGCTACACCTTC.

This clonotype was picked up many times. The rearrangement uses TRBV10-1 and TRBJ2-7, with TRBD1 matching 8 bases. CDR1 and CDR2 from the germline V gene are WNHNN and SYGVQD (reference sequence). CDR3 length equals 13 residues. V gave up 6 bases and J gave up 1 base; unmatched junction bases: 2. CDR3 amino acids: CASSRQGSYEQYF. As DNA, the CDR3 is TGCGCCAGCAGCCGACAGGGGTCCTACGAGCAGTACTTC.

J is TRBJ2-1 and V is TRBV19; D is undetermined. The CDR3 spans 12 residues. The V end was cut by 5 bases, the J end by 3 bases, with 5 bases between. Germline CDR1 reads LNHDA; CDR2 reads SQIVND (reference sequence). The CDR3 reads CASSSHYNEQFF. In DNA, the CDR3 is TGTGCCAGTAGTTCCCACTACAATGAGCAGTTCTTC.

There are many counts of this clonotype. CDR3 coding DNA: TGTGCCAGCAGTTTAGCTAGTCCCCATTGGAGTGAGCAGTTCTTC. Amino acid sequence: CASSLASPHWSEQFF. The chain has TRBV12-3 or TRBV12-4 and TRBJ2-1, with D uncertain. Deletions cut 0 bases from V and 9 bases from J, with 15 bases between. This CDR3 is 15 amino acids long.

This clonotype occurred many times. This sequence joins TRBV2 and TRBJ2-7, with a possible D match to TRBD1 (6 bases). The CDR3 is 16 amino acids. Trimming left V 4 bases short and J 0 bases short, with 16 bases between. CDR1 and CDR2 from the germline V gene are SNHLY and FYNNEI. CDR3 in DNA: TGTGCCAGCAGTGGAGGCCGGGACATGAGCTCCTACGAGCAGTACTTC. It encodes CASSGGRDMSSYEQYF.